This entry lists 27 T cell receptor beta chains sequenced from one sample in a study of T cells in Graves' hyperthyroidism and ophthalmopathy. RNA transcripts provided the source from which TCR beta CDR3 regions were amplified. The study used the HTBI primer set for a first-round RT-PCR of the TCR CDR3. TCRdb re-analysed the multiplex PCR reads in MiXCR, keeping a single row per CDR3 protein. This sample has some 760,000 distinct CDR3 sequences; around 13% occur once, and the top ten carry around 9.6%. The sample comprised blood. The receptors here all came from a woman under 30 with Graves' hyperthyroidism.

There are many counts of this clonotype. The chain combines TRBV20-1 with TRBJ1-6; TRBD1 aligns across 7 bases. The CDR3 runs 14 residues. Germline V gene lookup returns CDR1 DFQATT and CDR2 SNEGSKA (reference sequence). Trimming at V came to 4 bases and at J to 6 bases, leaving 6 bases not matched to a gene. The CDR3 region has the DNA TGCAGTGCTATCCGGGACAGAATTAATTCACCCCTCCACTTT. This gives the protein CSAIRDRINSPLHF.

V gene TRBV6-6 combines with J gene TRBJ2-2; D uncertain. The V end lost 0 bases, the J end lost 4 bases, and 24 bases lay between the germline ends. In germline, CDR1 is MNHNY, CDR2 SVGAGI (reference sequence). The CDR3 extends over 20 amino acids. CDR3 sequence: CASSYSMLRVRAESTGELFF. The CDR3, as DNA: TGTGCCAGCAGTTACTCGATGCTTCGTGTTAGGGCAGAGAGCACCGGGGAGCTGTTTTTT.

The table lists this clonotype with many counts. This chain uses TRBV7-2 with TRBJ2-7; D is ambiguous. V was clipped by 1 base and J by 4 bases, with 11 bases between them. CDR1 is SGHTA, CDR2 FQGNSA, per germline. The CDR3 spans 14 residues. CDR3 loop: CASSLELLSYEQYF. The CDR3 DNA reads as TGTGCCAGCAGCTTAGAACTACTCAGTTACGAGCAGTACTTC.

There are many counts of this clonotype. The V call is TRBV28, the J call TRBJ2-1; TRBD2 might be the D (6 bases). Trimming took 6 bases from V and 1 from J, leaving 13 bases between them. Germline V gene lookup returns CDR1 MDHEN and CDR2 SYDVKM. The CDR3 loop spans 15 amino acids. The CDR3 nucleotides are TGTGCCAGCAGGATCCGGGACTTGTCCTACAATGAGCAGTTCTTC. Encoded protein: CASRIRDLSYNEQFF.

This clonotype was counted at least ten times. The chain combines TRBV7-3 with TRBJ2-1; D gene ambiguous. The CDR3 covers 13 residues. Between the trimmed V and J ends, which lost 2 bases and 4 bases, there was a span of 6 bases. CDR1 and CDR2 (germline): SGHTA, FQGTGA. This chain's CDR3 is CASSLRGYNEQFF. In DNA form, the CDR3 reads TGTGCCAGCAGCTTACGAGGATACAATGAGCAGTTCTTC.

This clonotype was counted a few times. The chain combines TRBV14 with TRBJ2-7; D may match TRBD1 or TRBD2 (5 bases each). Germline loops: CDR1 SGHDN, CDR2 FVKESK. There are 16 residues in the CDR3. The V gene lost 8 bases and the J gene lost 2 bases, with 22 bases spanning the gap. The CDR3 region has the DNA TGTGCCAGCGGCACACCACAACGGGACGGTACCTACGAGCAGTACTTC. Amino acids: CASGTPQRDGTYEQYF.

The sample holds a few counts of this clonotype. The chain couples TRBV20-1 to TRBJ1-5, with D possibly TRBD1 on 5 matching bases. In germline, CDR1 is DFQATT, CDR2 SNEGSKA (reference sequence). The CDR3 runs 15 residues. V dropped 0 bases and J dropped 6 bases, with 15 bases sitting between them. CDR3 nucleotides: TGCAGTGCTAGAGATTATAGTTCAGGGTCTCAGCCCCAGCATTTT. It codes for CSARDYSSGSQPQHF.

This clonotype showed up many times. This sequence joins TRBV30 and TRBJ2-4; 8 bases are shared with TRBD2. The J segment lost 0 bases and the V segment lost 5 bases, leaving 9 bases of the junction unmatched. This CDR3 has 16 residues. The germline V gene encodes CDR1 GTSNPN and CDR2 SVGIG (reference sequence). Written as DNA, the CDR3 is TGTGCCTGGGGTCAAGGACTAGCTCTAGCCAAAAACATTCAGTACTTC. It is translated as CAWGQGLALAKNIQYF.

This clonotype occurred a few times. The chain carries TRBV19 and TRBJ2-2; D ambiguous. Trimming cost V 3 bases and J 6 bases, with 2 bases left between them. This CDR3 has 11 residues. In germline, CDR1 is LNHDA, CDR2 SQIVND (reference sequence). CDR3: CASSIPGELFF. The CDR3 nucleotides are TGTGCCAGTAGTATCCCCGGGGAGCTGTTTTTT. The complete variable domain, with remaining parts taken from reference TRBV19 and TRBJ2-2, reads DGGITQSPKYLFRKEGQNVTLSCEQNLNHDAMYWYRQDPGQGLRLIYYSQIVNDFQKGDIAEGYSVSREKKESFPLTVTSAQKNPTAFYLCASSIPGELFFGEGSRLTVL.

This clonotype was found a few times. The V and J genes are TRBV29-1 and TRBJ2-7; no definite D call. Trimming left V 4 bases short and J 3 bases short, with 10 bases between. This CDR3 comprises 12 residues. Germline CDR1 SQVTM, CDR2 ANQGSEA. The CDR3: CSVAAEFYEQYF. The CDR3 DNA follows: TGCAGCGTTGCGGCAGAATTCTACGAGCAGTACTTC.

This clonotype was counted between two and nine times. The rearrangement uses TRBV7-2 and TRBJ2-2; a weak D match, TRBD1 (6 bases). The CDR3 is 12 residues long. Trimming shortened V by 4 bases and J by 13 bases, and 13 bases separated the two germline ends. Germline CDR1 is SGHTA and CDR2 is FQGNSA. In DNA, the CDR3 is TGTGCCAGCAGCTCACAGGGTTGGTTGCTGTTTTTT. It translates to CASSSQGWLLFF.

This clonotype was seen only a few times. The V and J genes are TRBV24-1 and TRBJ2-7; D is possibly TRBD2 (5 bases). The V end lost 0 bases, the J end lost 9 bases, and 5 bases lay between the germline ends. CDR1 and CDR2 from the germline V gene are KGHDR and SFDVKD. This CDR3 spans 11 amino acids. CDR3 nucleotides: TGTGCCACCAGTGATTTGGCGGGGCAGTACTTC. Translated: CATSDLAGQYF.

The V and J genes are TRBV6-1 and TRBJ2-5; D perhaps matches TRBD2 (7 bases). Deletions cut 6 bases from V and 7 bases from J, with 24 bases between. The CDR3 is 16 amino acids. Per the germline V gene, CDR1 is MNHNS and CDR2 is SASEGT. The CDR3 reads CASSQNPRGGQRTQYF. Written as DNA, the CDR3 is TGTGCCAGCAGCCAAAATCCCAGGGGAGGGCAGCGGACCCAGTACTTC.

This clonotype showed up many times. This chain uses TRBV6-1 with TRBJ2-7; D is possibly TRBD1 or TRBD2 (6 bases each). Germline values: CDR1 MNHNS, CDR2 SASEGT. V was shortened by 5 bases and J by 7 bases, with 9 bases between the two germline ends. The CDR3 is made up of 11 amino acids. Here the CDR3 reads CASSKGGEQYF. CDR3 DNA: TGTGCCAGCAGTAAAGGGGGGGAGCAGTACTTC.

For this clonotype: The junction does not match germline at one end; this may be a read error. The chain recombines TRBV10-3 with TRBJ2-7; 8 nucleotides match TRBD1. Germline V gene lookup returns CDR1 ENHRY and CDR2 SYGVKD. The CDR3 is 15 residues long. The CDR3, as DNA: TGTGCCATCATTGAGGACAGGGACGCCTCCTACGAGCAGTACTTC. Residues: CAIIEDRDASYEQYF.

In this sample, this clonotype turned up many times. The chain joins TRBV28 to TRBJ2-3; D uncertain. Trimming left V 2 bases short and J 0 bases short, with 12 bases between. Germline CDR1 reads MDHEN; CDR2 reads SYDVKM. The CDR3 covers 16 residues. This chain's CDR3 is CASSLDVVVSTDTQYF. Written as DNA, the CDR3 is TGTGCCAGCAGTTTAGACGTAGTGGTGAGCACAGATACGCAGTATTTT.

J is TRBJ2-7 and V is TRBV7-9, with TRBD2 matching over 8 bases. V trimming: 5 bases; J trimming: 0 bases; junction bases outside the gene matches: 12. CDR3 size: 17 residues. CDR1 SEHNR and CDR2 FQNEAQ come from the germline V gene (reference sequence). The CDR3 loop is CASSPTKYREGSYEQYF. CDR3 DNA: TGTGCCAGCAGCCCAACAAAGTACCGGGAGGGCTCCTACGAGCAGTACTTC.

There are a few counts of this clonotype. The V call is TRBV28, the J call TRBJ1-2; D not resolved. The V gene's germline CDR1 is MDHEN and CDR2 SYDVKM. V lost 5 bases, J lost 7 bases, and 17 bases lay in between. The length of the CDR3 is 14 residues. Here the CDR3 DNA reads TGTGCCAGCAGTGCCCCTCCCAGTTCCTCTGGCTACACCTTC. It specifies CASSAPPSSSGYTF.

This clonotype was seen more than once but under ten times. The chain couples TRBV4-1 to TRBJ2-7, with a possible D match to TRBD2 (6 bases). The CDR3 totals 16 residues. Trimming cost V 0 bases and J 3 bases, with 15 bases left between them. The germline V gene encodes CDR1 MGHRA and CDR2 YSYEKL. CDR3 loop: CASSQDMTRRNYEQYF. CDR3 DNA: TGCGCCAGCAGCCAAGATATGACTAGGAGAAACTACGAGCAGTACTTC.

This rearrangement joins TRBV7-9 to TRBJ2-1, with 10 bases aligning to TRBD2. The J call may be wrong; the DNA end is better matched by TRBJ2-7. CDR1 is SEHNR and CDR2 is FQNEAQ in the germline V gene (reference sequence). There are 15 residues in the CDR3. As DNA, the CDR3 is TGTGCCAGCAGCCAGCTAGCGGGAGTCTACAATGAGCAGTACTTC. It yields the protein CASSQLAGVYNEQYF.

J is TRBJ2-7 and V is TRBV6-1; tentatively, D is TRBD1 or TRBD2 (5 bases each). The CDR3 length is 13 residues. V shed 5 bases and J shed 3 bases, with 11 bases lying between them. CDR1 and CDR2 (germline): MNHNS, SASEGT. CDR3 sequence (DNA): TGTGCCAGCAGTTCCACAGGACTCTACGAGCAGTACTTC. Protein sequence: CASSSTGLYEQYF.

This clonotype has at least ten counts. This rearrangement joins TRBV6-1 to TRBJ2-1, with 7 bases matching TRBD2. The CDR3 is 14 amino acids. Germline assignment: CDR1 MNHNS and CDR2 SASEGT. J gave up 9 bases and V 5 bases, and 10 bases lay outside the gene matches. The CDR3 region is CASSNARRESEQFF. The CDR3 DNA reads TGTGCCAGCAGTAACGCGAGGCGGGAGAGTGAGCAGTTCTTC.

V is TRBV15 and J is TRBJ2-7; the match to TRBD1 covers 10 bases. Per germline, CDR1 LNHNV and CDR2 YYDKDF (reference sequence). The length of the CDR3 is 15 residues. V trimming: 0 bases; J trimming: 2 bases; junction bases outside the gene matches: 1. CDR3 protein: CATSREGQGAYEQYF. CDR3 sequence (DNA): TGTGCCACCAGCAGAGAAGGACAGGGGGCCTACGAGCAGTACTTC.

The chain recombines TRBV20-1 with TRBJ2-2; D possibly corresponds to TRBD1 (5 bases). CDR1 and CDR2 from the germline V gene are DFQATT and SNEGSKA (reference sequence). The CDR3 extends over 13 amino acids. CDR3 DNA sequence: TGCGGCAGTCCAGGGCAGAACACCGGGGAGCTGTTTTTT. This gives the protein CGSPGQNTGELFF.

This clonotype was seen repeatedly, ten times or more. This chain links TRBV2 with TRBJ1-5; 9 bases fit TRBD1. In germline, CDR1 is SNHLY, CDR2 FYNNEI. The CDR3 spans 12 residues. V lost 8 bases and J lost 9; bases outside the gene matches: 5. The CDR3 region is CASGTGHLPQHF. DNA for the CDR3: TGTGCCAGCGGGACAGGGCATTTGCCCCAGCATTTT. The full variable domain, completed using reference TRBV2 and TRBJ1-5, is EPEVTQTPSHQVTQMGQEVILRCVPISNHLYFYWYRQILGQKVEFLVSFYNNEISEKSEIFDDQFSVERPDGSNFTLKIRSTKLEDSAMYFCASGTGHLPQHFGDGTRLSIL.

This clonotype was seen a few times. This chain uses TRBV4-2 with TRBJ2-7, with TRBD2 matching 8 bases. In germline, CDR1 is LGHNA, CDR2 YNFKEQ. V gave up 1 base and J gave up 6 bases; unmatched junction bases: 8. The CDR3 is made up of 15 amino acids. The DNA of the CDR3 is TGTGCCAGCAGCCAAGCGACGGGAGGGTTGCGCGAGCAGTACTTC. It specifies CASSQATGGLREQYF.

Only a few counts were recorded for this clonotype. The V and J genes are TRBV9 and TRBJ1-4; D is uncertain. V shed 4 bases and J shed 6 bases, with 10 bases lying between them. From germline, CDR1 is SGDLS and CDR2 YYNGEE. The CDR3 loop spans 13 amino acids. CDR3 residues: CASSPASHEKLFF. CDR3 bases: TGTGCCAGCAGCCCCGCTTCCCATGAAAAACTGTTTTTT.